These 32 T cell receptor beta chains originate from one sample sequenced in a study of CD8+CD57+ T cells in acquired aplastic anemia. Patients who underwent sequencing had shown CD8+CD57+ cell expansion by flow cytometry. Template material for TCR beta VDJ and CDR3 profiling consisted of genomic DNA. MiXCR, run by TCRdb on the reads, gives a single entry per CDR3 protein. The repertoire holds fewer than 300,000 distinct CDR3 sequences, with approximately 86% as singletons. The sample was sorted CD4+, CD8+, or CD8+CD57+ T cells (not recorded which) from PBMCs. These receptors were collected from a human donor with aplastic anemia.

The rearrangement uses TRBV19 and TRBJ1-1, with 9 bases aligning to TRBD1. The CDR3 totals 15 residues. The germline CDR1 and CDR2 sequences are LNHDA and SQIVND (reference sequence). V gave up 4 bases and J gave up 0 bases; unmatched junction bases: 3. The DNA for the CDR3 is TGTGCCAGTAGTAGAACAGGGGGCTTGAACACTGAAGCTTTCTTT. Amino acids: CASSRTGGLNTEAFF. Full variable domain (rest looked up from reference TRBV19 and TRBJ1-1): DGGITQSPKYLFRKEGQNVTLSCEQNLNHDAMYWYRQDPGQGLRLIYYSQIVNDFQKGDIAEGYSVSREKKESFPLTVTSAQKNPTAFYLCASSRTGGLNTEAFFGQGTRLTVV.

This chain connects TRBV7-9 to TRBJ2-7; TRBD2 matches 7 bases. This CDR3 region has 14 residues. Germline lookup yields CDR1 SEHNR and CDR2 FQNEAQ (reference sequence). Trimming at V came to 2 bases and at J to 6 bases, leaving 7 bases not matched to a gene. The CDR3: CASSLRTSGGEQYF. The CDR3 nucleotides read TGTGCCAGCAGCTTAAGGACTAGTGGAGGCGAGCAGTACTTC.

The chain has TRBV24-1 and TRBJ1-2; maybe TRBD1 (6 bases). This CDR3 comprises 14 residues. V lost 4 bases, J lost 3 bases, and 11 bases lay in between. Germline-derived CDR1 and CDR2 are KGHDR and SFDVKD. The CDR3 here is CATSDPGTYYGYTF. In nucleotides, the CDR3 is TGTGCCACCAGTGACCCCGGGACATACTATGGCTACACCTTC.

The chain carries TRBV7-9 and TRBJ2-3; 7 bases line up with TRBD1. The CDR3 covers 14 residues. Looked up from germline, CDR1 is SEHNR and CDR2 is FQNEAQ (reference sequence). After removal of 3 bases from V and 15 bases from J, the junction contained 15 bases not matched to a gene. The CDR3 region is CASSFHPGGTAHYF. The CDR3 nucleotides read TGTGCCAGCAGCTTTCATCCAGGTGGGACAGCCCATTATTTT.

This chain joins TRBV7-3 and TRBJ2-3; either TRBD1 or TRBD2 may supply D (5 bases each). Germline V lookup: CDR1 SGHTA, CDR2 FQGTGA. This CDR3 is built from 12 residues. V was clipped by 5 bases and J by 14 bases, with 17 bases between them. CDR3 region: CASSVGSDGTYF. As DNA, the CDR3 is TGTGCCAGCAGCGTTGGGTCAGATGGGACGTATTTT. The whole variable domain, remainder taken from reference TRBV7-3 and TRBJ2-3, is GAGVSQTPSNKVTEKGKYVELRCDPISGHTALYWYRQSLGQGPEFLIYFQGTGAADDSGLPNDRFFAVRPEGSVSTLKIQRTERGDSAVYLCASSVGSDGTYFGPGTRLTVL.

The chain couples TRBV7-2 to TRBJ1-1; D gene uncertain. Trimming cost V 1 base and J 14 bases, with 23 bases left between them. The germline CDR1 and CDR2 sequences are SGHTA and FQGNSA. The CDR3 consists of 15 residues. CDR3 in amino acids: CASSLDVTADTGDFF. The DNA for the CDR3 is TGTGCCAGCAGCTTAGATGTGACCGCCGACACTGGAGACTTCTTT.

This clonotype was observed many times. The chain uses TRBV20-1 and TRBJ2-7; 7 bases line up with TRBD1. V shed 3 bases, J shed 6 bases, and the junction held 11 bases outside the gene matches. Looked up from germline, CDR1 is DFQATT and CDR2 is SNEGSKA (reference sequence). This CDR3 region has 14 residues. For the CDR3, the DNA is TGCAGTGCTAGCTTCGGGACAGAACCTCCCGAGCAGTACTTC. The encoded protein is CSASFGTEPPEQYF.

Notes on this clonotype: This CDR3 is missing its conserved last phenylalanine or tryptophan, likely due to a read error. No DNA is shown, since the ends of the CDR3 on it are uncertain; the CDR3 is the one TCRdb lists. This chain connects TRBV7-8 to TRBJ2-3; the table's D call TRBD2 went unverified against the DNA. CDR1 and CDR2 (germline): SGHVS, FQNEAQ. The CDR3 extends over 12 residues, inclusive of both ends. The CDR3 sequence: CASSLAGGTDTY.

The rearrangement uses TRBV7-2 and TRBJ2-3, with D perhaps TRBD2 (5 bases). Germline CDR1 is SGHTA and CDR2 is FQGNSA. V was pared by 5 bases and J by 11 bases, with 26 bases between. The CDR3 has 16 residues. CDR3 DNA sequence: TGTGCCAGCAGCCTCACCGGAGGAGGATACACAGAGCAGCAGTATTTT. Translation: CASSLTGGGYTEQQYF.

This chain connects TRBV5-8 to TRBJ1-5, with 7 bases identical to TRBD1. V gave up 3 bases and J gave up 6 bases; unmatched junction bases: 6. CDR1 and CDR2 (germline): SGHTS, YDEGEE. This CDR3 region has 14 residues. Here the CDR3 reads CASSSLAGGQPQHF. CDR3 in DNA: TGTGCCAGCAGCTCCTTAGCAGGGGGTCAGCCCCAGCATTTT.

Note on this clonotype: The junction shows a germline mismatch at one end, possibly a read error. The CDR3 DNA is TGTGCCAGCAGTAACACCGGAAGCGATACCGAGCAGTTT. Translating it yields CASSNTGSDTEQF. The V and J genes are TRBV9 and TRBJ2-3, with D uncertain. Germline loops: CDR1 SGDLS, CDR2 YYNGEE. This CDR3 has 13 residues. Full variable domain (outside the CDR3, taken from reference TRBV9 and TRBJ2-3): DSGVTQTPKHLITATGQRVTLRCSPRSGDLSVYWYQQSLDQGLQFLIQYYNGEERAKGNILERFSAQQFPDLHSELNLSSLELGDSALYFCASSNTGSDTEQFGPGTRLTVL.

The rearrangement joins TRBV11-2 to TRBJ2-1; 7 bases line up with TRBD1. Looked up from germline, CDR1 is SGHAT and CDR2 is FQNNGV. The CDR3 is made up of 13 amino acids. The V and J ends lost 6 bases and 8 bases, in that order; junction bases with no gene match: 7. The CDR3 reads CASSVEGAHEQFF. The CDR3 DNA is TGTGCCAGCAGTGTTGAGGGGGCCCATGAGCAGTTCTTC.

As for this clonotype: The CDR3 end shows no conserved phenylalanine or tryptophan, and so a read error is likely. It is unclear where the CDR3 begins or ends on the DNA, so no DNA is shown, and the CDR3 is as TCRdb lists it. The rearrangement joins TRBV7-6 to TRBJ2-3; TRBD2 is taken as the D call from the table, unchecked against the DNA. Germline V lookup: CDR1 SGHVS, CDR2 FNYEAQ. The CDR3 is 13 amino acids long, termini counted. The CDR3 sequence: CASSLRASGGLDT.

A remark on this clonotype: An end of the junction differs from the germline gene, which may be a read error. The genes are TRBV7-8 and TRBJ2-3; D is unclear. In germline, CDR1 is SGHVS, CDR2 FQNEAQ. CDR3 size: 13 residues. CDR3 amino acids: CASSLAGRDDTHF. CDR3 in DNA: TGTGCCAGCAGCTTAGCGGGCAGAGACGATACGCATTTT. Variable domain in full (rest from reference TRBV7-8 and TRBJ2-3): GAGVSQSPRYKVAKRGQDVALRCDPISGHVSLFWYQQALGQGPEFLTYFQNEAQLDKSGLPSDRFFAERPEGSVSTLKIQRTQQEDSAVYLCASSLAGRDDTHFGPGTRLTVL.

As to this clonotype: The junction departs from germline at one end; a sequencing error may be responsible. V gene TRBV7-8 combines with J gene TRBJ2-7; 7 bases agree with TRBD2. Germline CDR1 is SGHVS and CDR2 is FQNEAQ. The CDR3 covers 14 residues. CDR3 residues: CASSLGSGDGSEQF. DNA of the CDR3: TGTGCCAGCAGCTTGGGCAGCGGGGACGGCTCCGAGCAGTTC.

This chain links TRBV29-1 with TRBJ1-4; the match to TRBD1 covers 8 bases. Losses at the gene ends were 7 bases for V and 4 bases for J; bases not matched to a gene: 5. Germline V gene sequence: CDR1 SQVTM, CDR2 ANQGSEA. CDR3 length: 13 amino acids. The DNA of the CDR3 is TGCAGCGCTAGGACAGGGATTAATGAAAAACTGTTTTTT. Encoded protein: CSARTGINEKLFF.

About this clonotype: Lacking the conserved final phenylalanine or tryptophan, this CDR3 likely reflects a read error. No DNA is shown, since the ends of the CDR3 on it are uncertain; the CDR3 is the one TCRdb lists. The CDR3 region is CASSAGTGRIDFL. The chain is built from TRBV9 and TRBJ1-1; the table's D call, TRBD1, has no DNA check behind it. 13 amino acids form the CDR3, both terminal residues included. Germline values: CDR1 SGDLS, CDR2 YYNGEE.

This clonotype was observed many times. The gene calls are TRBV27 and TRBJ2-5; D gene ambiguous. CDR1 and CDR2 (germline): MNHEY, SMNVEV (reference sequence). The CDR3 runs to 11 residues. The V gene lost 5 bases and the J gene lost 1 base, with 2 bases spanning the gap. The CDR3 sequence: CASSSQETQYF. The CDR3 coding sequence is TGTGCCAGCAGTAGCCAAGAGACCCAGTACTTC.

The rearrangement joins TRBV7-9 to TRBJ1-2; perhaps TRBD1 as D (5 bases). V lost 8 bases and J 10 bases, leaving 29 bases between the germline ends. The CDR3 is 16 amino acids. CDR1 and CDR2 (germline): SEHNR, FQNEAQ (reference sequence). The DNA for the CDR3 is TGTGCCAGCGGCGCACGGGACTGCGGCTTGGAGTACTTCTACACCTTC. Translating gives CASGARDCGLEYFYTF.

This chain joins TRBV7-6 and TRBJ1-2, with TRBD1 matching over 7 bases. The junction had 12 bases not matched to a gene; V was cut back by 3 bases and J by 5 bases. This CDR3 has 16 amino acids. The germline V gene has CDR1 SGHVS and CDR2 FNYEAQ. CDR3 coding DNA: TGTGCCAGCAGCTTGGGGACAGACGCTGTCGTATATGGCTACACCTTC. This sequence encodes CASSLGTDAVVYGYTF.

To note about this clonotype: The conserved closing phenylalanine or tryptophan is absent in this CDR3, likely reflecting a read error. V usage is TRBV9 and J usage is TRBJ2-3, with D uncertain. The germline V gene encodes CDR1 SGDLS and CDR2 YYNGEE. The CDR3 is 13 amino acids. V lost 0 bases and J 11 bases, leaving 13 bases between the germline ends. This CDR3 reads CASSVGATTQQYV. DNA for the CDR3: TGTGCCAGCAGCGTAGGGGCCACAACGCAGCAGTATGTT.

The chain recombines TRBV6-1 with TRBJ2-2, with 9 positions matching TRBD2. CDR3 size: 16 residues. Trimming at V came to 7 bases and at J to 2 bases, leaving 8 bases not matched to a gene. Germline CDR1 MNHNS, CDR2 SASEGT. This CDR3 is CASTQTSGGNTGELFF. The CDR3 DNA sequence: TGTGCCAGCACCCAGACTAGCGGAGGAAACACCGGGGAGCTGTTTTTT.

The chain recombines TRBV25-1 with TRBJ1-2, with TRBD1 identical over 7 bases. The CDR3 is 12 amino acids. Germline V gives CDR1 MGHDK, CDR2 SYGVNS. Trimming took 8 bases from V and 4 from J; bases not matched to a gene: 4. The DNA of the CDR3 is TGTGCCAGCGAGGGACAGCTCTATGGCTACACCTTC. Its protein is CASEGQLYGYTF.

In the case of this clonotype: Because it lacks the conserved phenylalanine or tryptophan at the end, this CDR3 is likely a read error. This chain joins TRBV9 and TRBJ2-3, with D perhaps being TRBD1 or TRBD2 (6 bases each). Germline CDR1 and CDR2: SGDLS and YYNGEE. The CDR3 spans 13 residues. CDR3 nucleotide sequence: TGCGCCAGCGGCCACGGGGGCACAGAGACGCAGTATGTT. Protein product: CASGHGGTETQYV.

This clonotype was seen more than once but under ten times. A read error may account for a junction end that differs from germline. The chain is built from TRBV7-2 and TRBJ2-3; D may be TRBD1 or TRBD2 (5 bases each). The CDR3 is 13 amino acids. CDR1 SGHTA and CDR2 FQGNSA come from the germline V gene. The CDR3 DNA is TGTGCCAGCGGCGACGGGGCCACAGGTACGGAGTATTTT. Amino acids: CASGDGATGTEYF. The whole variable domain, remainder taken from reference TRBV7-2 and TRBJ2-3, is GAGVSQSPSNKVTEKGKDVELRCDPISGHTALYWYRQSLGQGLEFLIYFQGNSAPDKSGLPSDRFSAERTGGSVSTLTIQRTQQEDSAVYLCASGDGATGTEYFGPGTRLTVL.

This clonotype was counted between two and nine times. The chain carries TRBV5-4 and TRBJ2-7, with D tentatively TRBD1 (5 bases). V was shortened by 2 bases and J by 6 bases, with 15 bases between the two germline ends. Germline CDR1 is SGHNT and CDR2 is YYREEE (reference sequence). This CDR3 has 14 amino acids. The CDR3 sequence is CASSFALGDVEQYV. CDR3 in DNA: TGTGCCAGCAGCTTTGCATTAGGGGATGTCGAGCAGTACGTC.

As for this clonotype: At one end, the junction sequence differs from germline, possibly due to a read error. CDR3 in DNA: TGTGCCAGCAGCTTGGTCCGAGAAGAGCGCGTATATGGCTACACCTTC. Encoded protein: CASSLVREERVYGYTF. The chain has TRBV5-1 and TRBJ1-2; D is unresolved. This CDR3 spans 16 amino acids. Germline V gene lookup returns CDR1 SGHRS and CDR2 YFSETQ.

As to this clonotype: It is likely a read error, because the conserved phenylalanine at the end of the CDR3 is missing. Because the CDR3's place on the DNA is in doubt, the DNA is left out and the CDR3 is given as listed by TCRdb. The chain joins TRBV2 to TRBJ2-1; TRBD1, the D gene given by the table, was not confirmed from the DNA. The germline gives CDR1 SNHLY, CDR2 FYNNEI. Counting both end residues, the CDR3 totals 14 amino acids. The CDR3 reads CASSYGGMGKQFFC.

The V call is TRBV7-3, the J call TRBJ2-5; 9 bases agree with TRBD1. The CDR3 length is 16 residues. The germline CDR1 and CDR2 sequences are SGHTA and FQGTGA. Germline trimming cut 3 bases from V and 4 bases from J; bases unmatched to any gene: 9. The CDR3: CASSLGQGPWGETQYF. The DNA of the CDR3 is TGTGCCAGCAGCTTGGGACAGGGCCCCTGGGGAGAGACCCAGTACTTC.

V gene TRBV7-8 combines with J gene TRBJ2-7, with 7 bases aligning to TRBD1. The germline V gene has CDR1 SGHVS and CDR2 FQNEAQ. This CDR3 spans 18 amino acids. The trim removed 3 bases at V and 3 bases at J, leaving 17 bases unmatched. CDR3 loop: CASSFARDGTALYYEQYV. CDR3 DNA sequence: TGTGCCAGCAGCTTTGCGCGAGACGGGACAGCCCTGTACTACGAGCAGTACGTC.

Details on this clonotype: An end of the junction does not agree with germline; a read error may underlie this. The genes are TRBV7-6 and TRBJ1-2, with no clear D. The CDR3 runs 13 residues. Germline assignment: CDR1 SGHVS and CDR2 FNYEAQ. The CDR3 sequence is CASSYGTASGSTF. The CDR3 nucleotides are TGTGCCAGCAGCTACGGCACAGCGAGTGGATCCACCTTT. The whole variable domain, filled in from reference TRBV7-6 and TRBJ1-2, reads GAGVSQSPRYKVTKRGQDVALRCDPISGHVSLYWYRQALGQGPEFLTYFNYEAQQDKSGLPNDRFSAERPEGSISTLTIQRTEQRDSAMYRCASSYGTASGSTFGSGTRLTVV.

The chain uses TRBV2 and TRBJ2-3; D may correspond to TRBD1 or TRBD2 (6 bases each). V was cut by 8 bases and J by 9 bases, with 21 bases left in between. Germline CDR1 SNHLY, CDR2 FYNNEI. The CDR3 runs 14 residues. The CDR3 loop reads CASGDGGSAATQYF. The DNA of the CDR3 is TGTGCCAGCGGCGACGGGGGCAGTGCCGCGACGCAGTATTTT.